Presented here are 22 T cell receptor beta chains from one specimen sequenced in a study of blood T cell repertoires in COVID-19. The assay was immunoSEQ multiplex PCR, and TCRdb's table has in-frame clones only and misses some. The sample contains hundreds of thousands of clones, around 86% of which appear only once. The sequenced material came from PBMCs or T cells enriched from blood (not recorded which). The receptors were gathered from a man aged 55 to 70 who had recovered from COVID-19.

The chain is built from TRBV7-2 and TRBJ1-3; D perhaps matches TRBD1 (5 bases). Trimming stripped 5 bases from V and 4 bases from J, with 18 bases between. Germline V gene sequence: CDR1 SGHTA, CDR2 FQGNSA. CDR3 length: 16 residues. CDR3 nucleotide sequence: TGTGCCAGCAGCCCTAGTCCGGGGGACCTCGGAAACACCATATATTTT. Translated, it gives CASSPSPGDLGNTIYF.

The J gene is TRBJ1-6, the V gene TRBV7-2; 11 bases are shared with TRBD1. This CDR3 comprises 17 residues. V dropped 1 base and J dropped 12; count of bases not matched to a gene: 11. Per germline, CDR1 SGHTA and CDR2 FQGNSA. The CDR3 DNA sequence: TGTGCCAGCAGCTTAGATTTATATGGGGACAGGGGGTTACCCCTCCACTTT. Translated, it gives CASSLDLYGDRGLPLHF. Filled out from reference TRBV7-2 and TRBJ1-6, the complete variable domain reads GAGVSQSPSNKVTEKGKDVELRCDPISGHTALYWYRQSLGQGLEFLIYFQGNSAPDKSGLPSDRFSAERTGGSVSTLTIQRTQQEDSAVYLCASSLDLYGDRGLPLHFGNGTRLTVT.

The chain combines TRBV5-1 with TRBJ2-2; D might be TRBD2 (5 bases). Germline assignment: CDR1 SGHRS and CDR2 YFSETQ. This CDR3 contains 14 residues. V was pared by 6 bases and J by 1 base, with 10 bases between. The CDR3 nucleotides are TGCGCCAGCACGGCTGGAGGGAACACCGGGGAGCTGTTTTTT. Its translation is CASTAGGNTGELFF.

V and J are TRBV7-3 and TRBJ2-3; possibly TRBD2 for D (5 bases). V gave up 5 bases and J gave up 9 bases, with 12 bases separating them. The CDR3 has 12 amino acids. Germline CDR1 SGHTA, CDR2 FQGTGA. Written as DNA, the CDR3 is TGTGCCAGCAGCGCAACACTAGGGACGCAGTATTTT. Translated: CASSATLGTQYF.

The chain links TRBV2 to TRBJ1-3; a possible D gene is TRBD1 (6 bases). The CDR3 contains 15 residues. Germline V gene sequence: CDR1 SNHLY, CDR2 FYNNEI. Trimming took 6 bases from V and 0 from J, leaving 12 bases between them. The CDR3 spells CASRTGSNSGNTIYF. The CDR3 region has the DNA TGTGCCAGCAGGACAGGCTCCAACTCTGGAAACACCATATATTTT.

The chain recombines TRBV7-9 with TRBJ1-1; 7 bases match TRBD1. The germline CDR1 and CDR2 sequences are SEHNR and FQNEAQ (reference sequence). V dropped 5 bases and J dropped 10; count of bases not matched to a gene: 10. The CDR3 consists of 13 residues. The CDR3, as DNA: TGTGCCAGCAGCCCCCAGACAGGGACCACAGCTTTCTTT. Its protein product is CASSPQTGTTAFF.

The CDR3 loop reads CASSLGPPRELFF. Written as DNA, the CDR3 is TGTGCCAGCAGTTTAGGGCCGCCGAGGGAACTGTTTTTT. The V gene is TRBV27, the J gene TRBJ1-4, with unresolved D. CDR1 MNHEY and CDR2 SMNVEV come from the germline V gene (reference sequence). Trimming shortened V by 2 bases and J by 12 bases, and 13 bases separated the two germline ends. CDR3 size: 13 residues.

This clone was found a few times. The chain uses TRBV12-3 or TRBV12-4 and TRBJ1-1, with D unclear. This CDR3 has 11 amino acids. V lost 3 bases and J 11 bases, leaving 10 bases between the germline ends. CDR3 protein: CASSLSGKAFF. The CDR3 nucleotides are TGTGCCAGCAGTTTGTCAGGAAAGGCTTTCTTT.

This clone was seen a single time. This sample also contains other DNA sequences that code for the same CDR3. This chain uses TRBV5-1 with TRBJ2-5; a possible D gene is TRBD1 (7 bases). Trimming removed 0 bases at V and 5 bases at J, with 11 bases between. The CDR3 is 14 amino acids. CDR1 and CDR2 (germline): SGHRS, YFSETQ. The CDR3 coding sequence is TGCGCCAGCAGCTTGGGTCAGGGGGGCGAGACCCAGTACTTC. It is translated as CASSLGQGGETQYF.

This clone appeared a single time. The CDR3 DNA sequence: TGTGCCAGCAGTTTATCCTCCAGATCCTGGCAAGAGACCCAGTACTTC. Its translation is CASSLSSRSWQETQYF. The J gene is TRBJ2-5, the V gene TRBV27; D unclear. Per the germline V gene, CDR1 is MNHEY and CDR2 is SMNVEV (reference sequence). The CDR3 loop spans 16 amino acids. Trimming removed 0 bases from V and 2 bases from J, with 13 bases in between.

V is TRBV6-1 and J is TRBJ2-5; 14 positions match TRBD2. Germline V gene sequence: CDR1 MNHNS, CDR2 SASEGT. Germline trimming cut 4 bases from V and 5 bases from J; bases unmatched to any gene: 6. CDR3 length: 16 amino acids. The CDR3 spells CASSGTSGRSYETQYF. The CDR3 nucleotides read TGTGCCAGCAGTGGGACTAGCGGGAGGAGTTACGAGACCCAGTACTTC.

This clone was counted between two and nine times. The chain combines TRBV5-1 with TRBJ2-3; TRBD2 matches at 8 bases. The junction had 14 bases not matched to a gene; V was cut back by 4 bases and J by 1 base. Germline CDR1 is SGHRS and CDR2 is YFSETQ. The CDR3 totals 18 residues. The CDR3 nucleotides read TGCGCCAGCAGCCCGGGACTAGGAGTCTTGATGGGCACAGATACGCAGTATTTT. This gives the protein CASSPGLGVLMGTDTQYF.

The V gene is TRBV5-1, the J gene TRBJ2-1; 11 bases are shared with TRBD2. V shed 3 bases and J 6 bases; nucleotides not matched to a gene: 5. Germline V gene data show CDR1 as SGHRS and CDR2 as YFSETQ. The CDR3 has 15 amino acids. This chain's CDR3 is CASSSPGTSGNEQFF. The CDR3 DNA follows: TGCGCCAGCAGCTCACCCGGGACTAGCGGCAATGAGCAGTTCTTC.

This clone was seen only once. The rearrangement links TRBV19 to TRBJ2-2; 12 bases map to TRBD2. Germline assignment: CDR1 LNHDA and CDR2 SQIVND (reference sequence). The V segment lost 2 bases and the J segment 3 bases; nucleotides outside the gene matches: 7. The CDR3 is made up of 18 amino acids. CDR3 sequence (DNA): TGTGCCAGTAGTATACTGACTAGCGGGAGTTTTGACACCGGGGAGCTGTTTTTT. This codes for CASSILTSGSFDTGELFF.

The CDR3 protein is CASSQDVKGAQHF. The CDR3 region has the DNA TGTGCCAGCAGCCAAGATGTAAAAGGGGCCCAGCATTTT. This chain joins TRBV3-1 (or the pseudogene TRBV3-2) and TRBJ1-5, with D perhaps matching TRBD1 (5 bases). Germline-derived CDR1 and CDR2 are LGHDT and YNNKEL (reference sequence). There are 13 residues in the CDR3. Trimming cost V 0 bases and J 11 bases, with 11 bases left between them.

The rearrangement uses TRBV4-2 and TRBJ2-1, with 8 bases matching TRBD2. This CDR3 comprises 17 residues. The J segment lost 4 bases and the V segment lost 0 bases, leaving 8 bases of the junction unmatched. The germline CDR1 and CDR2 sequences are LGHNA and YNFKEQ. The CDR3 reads CASSQEMREAPYNEQFF. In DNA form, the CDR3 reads TGTGCCAGCAGCCAAGAAATGCGGGAGGCCCCTTACAATGAGCAGTTCTTC.

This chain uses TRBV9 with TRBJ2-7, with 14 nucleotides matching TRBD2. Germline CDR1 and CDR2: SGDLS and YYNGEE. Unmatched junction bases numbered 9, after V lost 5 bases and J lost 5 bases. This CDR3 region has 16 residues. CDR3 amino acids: CASSEGTSGRGDEQYF. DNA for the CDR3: TGTGCCAGCAGTGAAGGGACTAGCGGGAGAGGTGACGAGCAGTACTTC.

The CDR3 reads CASSLGGSQETQYF. DNA for the CDR3: TGTGCCAGCAGCTTGGGGGGCAGCCAAGAGACCCAGTACTTC. This rearrangement joins TRBV5-4 to TRBJ2-5, with a possible D match to TRBD1 (5 bases). Trimming removed 0 bases at V and 1 base at J, with 7 bases between. This CDR3 contains 14 residues. Germline assignment: CDR1 SGHNT and CDR2 YYREEE (reference sequence).

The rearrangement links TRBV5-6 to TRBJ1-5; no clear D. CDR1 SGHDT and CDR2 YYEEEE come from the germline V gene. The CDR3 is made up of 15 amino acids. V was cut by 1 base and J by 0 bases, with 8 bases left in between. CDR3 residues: CASSLFVYSNQPQHF. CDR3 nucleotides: TGTGCCAGCAGCTTGTTTGTTTATAGCAATCAGCCCCAGCATTTT.

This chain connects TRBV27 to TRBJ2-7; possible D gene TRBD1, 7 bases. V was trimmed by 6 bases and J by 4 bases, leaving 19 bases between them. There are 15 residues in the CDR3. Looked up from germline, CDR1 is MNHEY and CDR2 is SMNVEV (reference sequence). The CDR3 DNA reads TGTGCCAGCAGCGGCGGAGGGACAGCGAATTACGAGCAGTACTTC. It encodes CASSGGGTANYEQYF.

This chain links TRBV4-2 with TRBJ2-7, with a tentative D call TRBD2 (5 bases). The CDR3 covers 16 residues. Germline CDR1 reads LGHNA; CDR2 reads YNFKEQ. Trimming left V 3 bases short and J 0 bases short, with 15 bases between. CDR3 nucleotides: TGTGCCAGCAGCCACGCCGGAGGAGGCAGCTCCTACGAGCAGTACTTC. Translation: CASSHAGGGSSYEQYF.

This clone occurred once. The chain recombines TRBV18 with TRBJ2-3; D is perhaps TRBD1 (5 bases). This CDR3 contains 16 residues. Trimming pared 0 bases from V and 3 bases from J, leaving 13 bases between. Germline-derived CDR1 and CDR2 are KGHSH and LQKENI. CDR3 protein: CASSPPWGTLTDTQYF. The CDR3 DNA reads TGTGCCAGCTCACCACCCTGGGGCACGCTAACAGATACGCAGTATTTT.